The 8 T cell receptor beta chains below were found in one sample sequenced in a study of blood T cell repertoires in COVID-19. The repertoire was sequenced with immunoSEQ multiplex PCR; TCRdb's copy has only in-frame clones and lacks some. Among roughly 250,000 clones listed, about 87% were seen once. Source material: PBMCs or T cells enriched from blood (not recorded which). The receptors derive from a middle-aged woman with acute COVID-19.

This rearrangement joins TRBV5-8 to TRBJ1-4; no clear D gene. This CDR3 is built from 14 residues. Per the germline V gene, CDR1 is SGHTS and CDR2 is YDEGEE. Between the trimmed V and J ends, which lost 0 bases and 5 bases, there was a span of 8 bases. This chain's CDR3 is CASSLVGLNEKLFF. In DNA, the CDR3 is TGTGCCAGCAGCTTGGTCGGTCTGAATGAAAAACTGTTTTTT.

This clone was counted at least ten times. This chain joins TRBV7-6 and TRBJ2-7, with TRBD2 as a possible D gene (6 bases). The CDR3 is 18 residues long. Germline-derived CDR1 and CDR2 are SGHVS and FNYEAQ. V dropped 2 bases and J dropped 1 base, with 21 bases sitting between them. This chain's CDR3 is CASSLKAGRKVPSYEQYV. CDR3 bases: TGTGCCAGCAGCTTAAAGGCGGGGCGGAAAGTCCCTTCCTACGAGCAGTACGTC.

This chain uses TRBV19 with TRBJ1-3; D may be TRBD1 (6 bases). CDR3 size: 13 residues. Between the trimmed V and J ends, which lost 6 bases and 4 bases, there was a span of 10 bases. CDR1 and CDR2 (germline): LNHDA, SQIVND (reference sequence). CDR3 loop: CASSGQIGNTIYF. CDR3 DNA: TGTGCCAGTAGCGGACAGATCGGAAACACCATATATTTT. Supplemented by reference TRBV19 and TRBJ1-3, the full variable domain reads DGGITQSPKYLFRKEGQNVTLSCEQNLNHDAMYWYRQDPGQGLRLIYYSQIVNDFQKGDIAEGYSVSREKKESFPLTVTSAQKNPTAFYLCASSGQIGNTIYFGEGSWLTVV.

This clone was seen once. The chain joins TRBV30 to TRBJ1-5, with D unclear. The CDR3 is 14 amino acids. Germline CDR1 GTSNPN, CDR2 SVGIG (reference sequence). Trimming took off 1 base at V and 3 bases at J, with 10 bases between the two ends. This chain's CDR3 is CAWSESLHNQPQHF. The CDR3 nucleotides are TGTGCCTGGAGTGAAAGCCTTCACAATCAGCCCCAGCATTTT.

The chain joins TRBV7-2 to TRBJ2-7; D gene ambiguous. This CDR3 spans 13 amino acids. V was clipped by 3 bases and J by 2 bases, with 8 bases between them. The germline V gene encodes CDR1 SGHTA and CDR2 FQGNSA. The CDR3: CASSFQTAYEQYF. For the CDR3, the DNA is TGTGCCAGCAGCTTCCAAACTGCCTACGAGCAGTACTTC.

This chain links TRBV3-1 (or the pseudogene TRBV3-2) with TRBJ1-2, with TRBD1 matching 12 bases. The CDR3 runs to 17 residues. V gave up 0 bases and J gave up 7 bases; unmatched junction bases: 9. Germline CDR1 is LGHDT and CDR2 is YNNKEL (reference sequence). CDR3 in amino acids: CASSQDRGTGGNVGYTF. The CDR3 bases are TGTGCCAGCAGCCAAGATCGCGGGACAGGGGGCAATGTTGGCTACACCTTC.

The chain is built from TRBV5-1 and TRBJ1-1; D gene unclear. Per germline, CDR1 SGHRS and CDR2 YFSETQ. CDR3 length: 15 amino acids. Trimming removed 2 bases at V and 8 bases at J, with 19 bases between. The CDR3: CASSLGRSGSREAFF. In DNA, the CDR3 is TGCGCCAGCAGCTTAGGTAGATCGGGGAGTAGGGAAGCTTTCTTT. Full variable domain (rest looked up from reference TRBV5-1 and TRBJ1-1): KAGVTQTPRYLIKTRGQQVTLSCSPISGHRSVSWYQQTPGQGLQFLFEYFSETQRNKGNFPGRFSGRQFSNSRSEMNVSTLELGDSALYLCASSLGRSGSREAFFGQGTRLTVV.

The V gene is TRBV10-3, the J gene TRBJ1-1, with a possible D match to TRBD1 (6 bases). This CDR3 has 14 residues. V was pared by 7 bases and J by 1 base, with 13 bases between. Germline V gene lookup returns CDR1 ENHRY and CDR2 SYGVKD. CDR3 bases: TGTGCCATCACCCCCAAACAGGGGAACACTGAAGCTTTCTTT. This gives the protein CAITPKQGNTEAFF.